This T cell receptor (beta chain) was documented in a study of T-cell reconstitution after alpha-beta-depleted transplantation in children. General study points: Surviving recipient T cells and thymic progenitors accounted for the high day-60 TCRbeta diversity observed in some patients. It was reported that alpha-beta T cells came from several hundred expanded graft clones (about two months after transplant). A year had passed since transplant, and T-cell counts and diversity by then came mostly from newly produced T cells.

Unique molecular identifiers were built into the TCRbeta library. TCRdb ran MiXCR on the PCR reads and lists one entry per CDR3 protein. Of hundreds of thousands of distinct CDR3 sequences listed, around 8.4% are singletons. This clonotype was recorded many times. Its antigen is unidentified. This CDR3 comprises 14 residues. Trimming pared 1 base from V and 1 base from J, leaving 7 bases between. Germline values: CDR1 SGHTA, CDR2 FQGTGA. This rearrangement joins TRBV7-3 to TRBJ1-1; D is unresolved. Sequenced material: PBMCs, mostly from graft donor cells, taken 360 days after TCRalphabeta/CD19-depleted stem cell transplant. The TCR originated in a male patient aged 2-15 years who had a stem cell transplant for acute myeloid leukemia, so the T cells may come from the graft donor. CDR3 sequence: CASSLNSGNTEAFF. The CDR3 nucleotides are TGTGCCAGCAGCTTAAACAGCGGGAACACTGAAGCTTTCTTT.